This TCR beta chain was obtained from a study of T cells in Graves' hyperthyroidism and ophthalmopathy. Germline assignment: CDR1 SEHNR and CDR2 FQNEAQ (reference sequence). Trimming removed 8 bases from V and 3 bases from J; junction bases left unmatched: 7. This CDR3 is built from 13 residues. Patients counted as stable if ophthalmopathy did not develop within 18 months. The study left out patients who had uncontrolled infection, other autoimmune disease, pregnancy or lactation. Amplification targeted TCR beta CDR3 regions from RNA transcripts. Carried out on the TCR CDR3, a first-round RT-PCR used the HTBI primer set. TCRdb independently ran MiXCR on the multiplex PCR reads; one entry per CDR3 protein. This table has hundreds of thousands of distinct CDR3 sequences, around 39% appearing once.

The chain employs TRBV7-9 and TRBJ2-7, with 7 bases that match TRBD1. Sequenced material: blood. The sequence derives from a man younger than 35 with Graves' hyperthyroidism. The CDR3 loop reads CASGRDSFYEQYF. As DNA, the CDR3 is TGTGCCAGCGGCCGGGACAGCTTCTACGAGCAGTACTTC.